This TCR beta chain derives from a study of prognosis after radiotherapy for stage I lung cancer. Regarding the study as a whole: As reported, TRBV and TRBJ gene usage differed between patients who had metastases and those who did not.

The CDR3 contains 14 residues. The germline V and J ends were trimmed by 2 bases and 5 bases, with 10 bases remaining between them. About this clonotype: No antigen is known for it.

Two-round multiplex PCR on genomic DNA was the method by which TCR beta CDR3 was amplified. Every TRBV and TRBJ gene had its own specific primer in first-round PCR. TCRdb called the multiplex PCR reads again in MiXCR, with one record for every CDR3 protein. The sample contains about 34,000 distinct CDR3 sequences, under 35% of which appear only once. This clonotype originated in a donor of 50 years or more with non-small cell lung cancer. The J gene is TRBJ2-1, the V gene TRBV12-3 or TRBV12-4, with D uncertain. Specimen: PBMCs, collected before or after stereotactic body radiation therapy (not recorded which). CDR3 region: CASSLTIVNNEQFF. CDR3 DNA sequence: TGTGCCAGCAGTTTAACTATCGTTAACAATGAGCAGTTCTTC.